This TCR beta chain comes out of a study of control samples from healthy donors and cancer patients. Only in-frame clones appear in the TCRdb table, and some are missing; sequencing was by immunoSEQ multiplex PCR. The sample carries about 50,000 clones, over 90% recorded once. The CDR3 is made up of 18 amino acids. J was trimmed by 0 bases and V by 0 bases; bases with no gene match: 9. Germline CDR1 and CDR2: MNHEY and SVGEGT. The sequence was collected from a woman between 45 and 60 years old with head and neck cancer. The rearrangement links TRBV6-2 or TRBV6-3 to TRBJ2-3; TRBD2 matches 7 bases. The sample comprised PBMCs. CDR3 protein: CASSYSVQAGISTDTQYF. Written as DNA, the CDR3 is TGTGCCAGCAGTTACTCGGTCCAAGCGGGGATAAGCACAGATACGCAGTATTTT.